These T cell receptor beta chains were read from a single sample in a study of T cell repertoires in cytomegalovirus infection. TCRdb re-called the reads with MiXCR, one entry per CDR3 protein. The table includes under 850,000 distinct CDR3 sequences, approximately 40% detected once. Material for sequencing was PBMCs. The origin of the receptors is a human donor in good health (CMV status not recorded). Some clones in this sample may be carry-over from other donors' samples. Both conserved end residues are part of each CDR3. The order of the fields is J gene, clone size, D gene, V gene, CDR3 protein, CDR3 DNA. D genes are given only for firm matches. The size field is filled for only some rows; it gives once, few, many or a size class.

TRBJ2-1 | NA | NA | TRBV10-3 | CAISEWGSMTEAPIYNEQFF | TGTGCCATCAGTGAATGGGGGAGTATGACCGAAGCCCCTATCTACAATGAGCAGTTCTTC
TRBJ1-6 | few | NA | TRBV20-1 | CSATIERDGGYSPLHF | TGCAGTGCGACCATCGAACGGGACGGGGGGTATTCACCCCTCCACTTT
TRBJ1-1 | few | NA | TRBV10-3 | CAISEPEVTQTENTEAFF | TGTGCCATCAGCGAGCCGGAGGTGACACAGACCGAGAACACTGAAGCTTTCTTT
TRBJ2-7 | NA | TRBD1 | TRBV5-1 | CASSLGGRDRAYEQYF | TGCGCCAGCAGCTTGGGGGGCCGGGACAGGGCATACGAGCAATACTTC
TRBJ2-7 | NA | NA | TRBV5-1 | CASSLTGTPSYEQYF | TGCGCCAGCAGCTTGACCGGGACCCCCTCCTACGAGCAGTACTTC
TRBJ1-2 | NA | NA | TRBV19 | CASSMEIDAINYGYTF | TGTGCCAGTAGTATGGAGATTGACGCAATCAACTATGGCTACACCTTC
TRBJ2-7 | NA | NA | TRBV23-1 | CASSQFRGEQYF | TGCGCCAGCAGTCAATTTAGGGGAGAGCAGTACTTC
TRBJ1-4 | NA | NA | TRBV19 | CASSSLDATNEKLFF | TGTGCCAGTAGTTCGCTGGATGCAACTAATGAAAAACTGTTTTTT
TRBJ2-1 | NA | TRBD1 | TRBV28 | CASSLFRTGVNEQFF | TGTGCCAGCAGTTTATTTCGGACAGGGGTAAATGAGCAGTTCTTC
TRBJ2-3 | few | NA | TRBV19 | CASSIVGSSTDTQYF | TGTGCCAGTAGTATAGTAGGGTCTAGCACAGATACGCAGTATTTT
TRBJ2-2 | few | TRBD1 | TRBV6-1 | CASRTGTGNTGELFF | TGTGCCAGCAGGACCGGGACAGGGAACACCGGGGAGCTGTTTTTT
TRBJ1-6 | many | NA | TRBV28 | CASSSAGLNSPLHF | TGTGCCAGCAGTTCGGCAGGTCTCAATTCACCCCTCCACTTT
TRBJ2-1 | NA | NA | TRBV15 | CATRVTATSYNEQFF | TGTGCCACCAGAGTAACCGCAACCTCCTACAATGAGCAGTTCTTC
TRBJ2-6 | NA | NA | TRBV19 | CASLPGHRSGANFLNF | TGTGCCAGTTTGCCCGGACACCGCTCTGGGGCCAACTTCCTGAATTTC
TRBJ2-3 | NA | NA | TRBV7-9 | CASSQIPGADTQYF | TGTGCCAGCAGCCAGATTCCGGGGGCAGATACGCAGTATTTT
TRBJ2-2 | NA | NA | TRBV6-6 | CACSTTGFRELFF | TGTGCCTGCTCAACTACAGGGTTCCGGGAGCTGTTTTTT
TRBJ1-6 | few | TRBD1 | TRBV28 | CASSYRGPGSPLHF | TGTGCCAGCAGCTACAGGGGTCCTGGGTCACCCCTCCACTTT
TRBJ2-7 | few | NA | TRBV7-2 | CASSYGTNYGQYF | TGTGCCAGCAGCTATGGGACCAACTACGGGCAGTACTTC
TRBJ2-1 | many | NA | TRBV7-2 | CASSLGGISSYNEQFF | TGTGCCAGCAGTCTCGGAGGGATCAGCTCCTACAATGAGCAGTTCTTC
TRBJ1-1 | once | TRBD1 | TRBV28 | CASSIGGSLSYTEAFF | TGTGCCAGCAGTATAGGGGGCTCCCTCTCTTACACTGAAGCTTTCTTT
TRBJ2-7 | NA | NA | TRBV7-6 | CASSARLDNEQYF | TGTGCCAGCAGCGCCCGGTTAGACAACGAGCAGTACTTC
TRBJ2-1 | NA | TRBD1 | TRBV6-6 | CASGDRTGSNEQFF | TGTGCCAGCGGAGACCGGACAGGGAGCAATGAGCAGTTCTTC
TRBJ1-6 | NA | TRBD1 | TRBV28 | CASSLDRPPTDSPLHF | TGTGCCAGCAGTTTGGACAGGCCACCTACAGATTCACCCCTCCACTTT
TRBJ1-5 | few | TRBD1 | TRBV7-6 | CASSLTRQGEGVNQPQHF | TGTGCCAGCAGCTTAACGAGACAGGGGGAAGGGGTCAATCAGCCCCAGCATTTT
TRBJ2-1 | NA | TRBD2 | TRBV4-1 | CASALAGAAGEQFF | TGCGCCAGCGCACTAGCGGGAGCCGCGGGTGAGCAGTTCTTC
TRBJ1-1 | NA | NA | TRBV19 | CASSIGWDTEAFF | TGTGCCAGTAGTATAGGCTGGGACACTGAAGCTTTCTTT
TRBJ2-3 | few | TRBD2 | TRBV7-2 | CASSRRTGGSEDTQYF | TGTGCCAGCAGCCGCCGAACGGGCGGGAGTGAGGATACGCAGTATTTT
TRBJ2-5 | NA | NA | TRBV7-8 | CTSSFGGGSQETQYF | TGTACCAGCAGCTTTGGGGGGGGCAGCCAAGAGACCCAGTACTTC
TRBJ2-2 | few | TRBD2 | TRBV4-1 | CASSLLANSNTGELFF | TGCGCCAGCAGCCTACTAGCGAACTCGAACACCGGGGAGCTGTTTTTT